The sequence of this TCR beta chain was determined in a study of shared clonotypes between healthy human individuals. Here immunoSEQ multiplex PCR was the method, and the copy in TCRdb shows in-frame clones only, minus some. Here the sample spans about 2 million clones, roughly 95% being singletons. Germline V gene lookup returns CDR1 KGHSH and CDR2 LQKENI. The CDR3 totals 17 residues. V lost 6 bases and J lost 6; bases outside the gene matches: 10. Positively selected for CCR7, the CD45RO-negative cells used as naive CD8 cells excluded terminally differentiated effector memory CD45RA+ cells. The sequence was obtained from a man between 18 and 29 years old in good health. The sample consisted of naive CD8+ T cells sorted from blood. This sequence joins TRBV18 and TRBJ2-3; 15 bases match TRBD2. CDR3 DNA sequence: TGTGCCAGCTCCCACAACGGACTAGCGGGGGGGCCGGATACGCAGTATTTT. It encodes CASSHNGLAGGPDTQYF.